This T cell receptor (beta chain) emerged from a study of graft-versus-host responses after intestinal transplantation. Broader study findings: Declining HvG levels early post-transplant were linked to peak circulating GvH clone levels.

This clone was counted between two and nine times. Its antigen remains unknown. Assay: immunoSEQ multiplex PCR; the TCRdb copy retains only in-frame clones and omits some. The sample includes approximately 90,000 clones, about 88% of them seen just once. Germline lookup yields CDR1 GTSNPN and CDR2 SVGIG (reference sequence). Trimming removed 2 bases from V and 13 bases from J, with 9 bases in between. The CDR3 has 11 amino acids. This chain connects TRBV30 to TRBJ1-6; D is unresolved. The sample was unstimulated CD4+ T cells sorted from spleen or lymph node cells, taken before transplant. This sequence originates from a human donor who was the organ donor for an intestinal transplant. CDR3: CAWSRTRPLHF. CDR3 sequence (DNA): TGTGCCTGGAGTCGCACGCGCCCCCTCCACTTT. The entire variable domain, with the rest obtained from reference TRBV30 and TRBJ1-6, is as follows: SQTIHQWPATLVQPVGSPLSLECTVEGTSNPNLYWYRQAAGRGLQLLFYSVGIGQISSEVPQNLSASRPQDRQFILSSKKLLLSDSGFYLCAWSRTRPLHFGNGTRLTVT.